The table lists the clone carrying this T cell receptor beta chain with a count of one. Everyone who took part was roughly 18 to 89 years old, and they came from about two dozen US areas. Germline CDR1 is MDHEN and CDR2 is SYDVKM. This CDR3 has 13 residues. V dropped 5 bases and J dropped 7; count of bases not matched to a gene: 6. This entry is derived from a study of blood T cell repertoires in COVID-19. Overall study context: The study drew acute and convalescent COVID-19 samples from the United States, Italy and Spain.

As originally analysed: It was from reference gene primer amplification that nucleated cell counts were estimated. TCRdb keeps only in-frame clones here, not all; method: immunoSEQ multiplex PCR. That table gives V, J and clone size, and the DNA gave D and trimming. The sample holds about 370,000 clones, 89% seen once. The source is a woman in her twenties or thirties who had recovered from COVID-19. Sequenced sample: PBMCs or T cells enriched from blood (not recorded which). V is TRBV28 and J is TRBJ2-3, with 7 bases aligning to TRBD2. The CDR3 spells CASSVGTTNTQYF. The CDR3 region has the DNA TGTGCCAGCAGTGTCGGGACTACAAATACGCAGTATTTT.